These T cell receptor beta chains were read from a single sample in a study of glioma-infiltrating T cells after dendritic cell vaccination. Using immunoSEQ multiplex PCR, the repertoire was profiled, and TCRdb retains in-frame clones only, with some absent. The sample includes 60,000 or so clones, around 86% of them seen just once. The specimen was blood, collected after dendritic cell vaccination. These receptors all come from a human donor with glioblastoma. The CDR3 runs from the conserved cysteine through the conserved F or W. D genes are given only for firm matches. Expanded clones get a size class; other rows say once, few or many, or leave the size out.

abundance	v_gene	d_gene	j_gene	CDR3aa	CDR3nt
NA	TRBV2	TRBD1	TRBJ1-5	CGGGRGTDQPQHF	TGTGGAGGGGGCAGGGGGACGGATCAGCCCCAGCATTTT
NA	TRBV5-1	NA	TRBJ2-5	CASSLGQQLVETQYF	TGCGCCAGCAGCTTAGGTCAGCAACTAGTGGAGACCCAGTACTTC
NA	TRBV6-6	TRBD2	TRBJ2-4	CASTPNGGAKNIQYF	TGTGCCAGCACCCCAAACGGGGGGGCCAAAAACATTCAGTACTTC
NA	TRBV4-3	NA	TRBJ1-5	CASSQDIGNQPQHF	TGCGCCAGCAGCCAGGACATTGGCAATCAGCCCCAGCATTTT
NA	TRBV9	NA	TRBJ1-5	CASSVDQRLGQPQHF	TGTGCCAGCAGCGTAGATCAGAGGCTGGGTCAGCCCCAGCATTTT
NA	TRBV5-1	TRBD1	TRBJ1-2	CASSLTGGHGYTF	TGCGCCAGCAGCTTAACAGGGGGCCATGGCTACACCTTC
NA	TRBV19	NA	TRBJ1-1	CASSTGTSPNTEAFF	TGTGCCAGTAGTACTGGGACTTCCCCCAACACTGAAGCTTTCTTT
NA	TRBV6-5	NA	TRBJ2-7	CASSYSSSYEQYF	TGTGCCAGCAGTTATTCTAGTTCCTACGAGCAGTACTTC
once	TRBV7-9	NA	TRBJ1-1	CASSLGPTEAFF	TGTGCCAGCAGCTTAGGTCCGACTGAAGCTTTCTTT
NA	TRBV7-2	NA	TRBJ1-6	CASSLEWPPLHF	TGTGCCAGCAGCTTAGAATGGCCACCCCTCCACTTT
few	TRBV7-9	NA	TRBJ1-6	CASSALGGNSPLHF	TGTGCCAGCAGCGCCTTGGGAGGGAATTCACCCCTCCACTTT
NA	TRBV23-1	NA	TRBJ1-5	CASSHLGRSNQPQHF	TGCGCCAGCAGTCATCTGGGGAGAAGCAATCAGCCCCAGCATTTT
NA	TRBV11-2	NA	TRBJ1-1	CASSLAGRGSGNTEAFF	TGTGCCAGCAGCTTAGCGGGGAGGGGGTCGGGTAACACTGAAGCTTTCTTT